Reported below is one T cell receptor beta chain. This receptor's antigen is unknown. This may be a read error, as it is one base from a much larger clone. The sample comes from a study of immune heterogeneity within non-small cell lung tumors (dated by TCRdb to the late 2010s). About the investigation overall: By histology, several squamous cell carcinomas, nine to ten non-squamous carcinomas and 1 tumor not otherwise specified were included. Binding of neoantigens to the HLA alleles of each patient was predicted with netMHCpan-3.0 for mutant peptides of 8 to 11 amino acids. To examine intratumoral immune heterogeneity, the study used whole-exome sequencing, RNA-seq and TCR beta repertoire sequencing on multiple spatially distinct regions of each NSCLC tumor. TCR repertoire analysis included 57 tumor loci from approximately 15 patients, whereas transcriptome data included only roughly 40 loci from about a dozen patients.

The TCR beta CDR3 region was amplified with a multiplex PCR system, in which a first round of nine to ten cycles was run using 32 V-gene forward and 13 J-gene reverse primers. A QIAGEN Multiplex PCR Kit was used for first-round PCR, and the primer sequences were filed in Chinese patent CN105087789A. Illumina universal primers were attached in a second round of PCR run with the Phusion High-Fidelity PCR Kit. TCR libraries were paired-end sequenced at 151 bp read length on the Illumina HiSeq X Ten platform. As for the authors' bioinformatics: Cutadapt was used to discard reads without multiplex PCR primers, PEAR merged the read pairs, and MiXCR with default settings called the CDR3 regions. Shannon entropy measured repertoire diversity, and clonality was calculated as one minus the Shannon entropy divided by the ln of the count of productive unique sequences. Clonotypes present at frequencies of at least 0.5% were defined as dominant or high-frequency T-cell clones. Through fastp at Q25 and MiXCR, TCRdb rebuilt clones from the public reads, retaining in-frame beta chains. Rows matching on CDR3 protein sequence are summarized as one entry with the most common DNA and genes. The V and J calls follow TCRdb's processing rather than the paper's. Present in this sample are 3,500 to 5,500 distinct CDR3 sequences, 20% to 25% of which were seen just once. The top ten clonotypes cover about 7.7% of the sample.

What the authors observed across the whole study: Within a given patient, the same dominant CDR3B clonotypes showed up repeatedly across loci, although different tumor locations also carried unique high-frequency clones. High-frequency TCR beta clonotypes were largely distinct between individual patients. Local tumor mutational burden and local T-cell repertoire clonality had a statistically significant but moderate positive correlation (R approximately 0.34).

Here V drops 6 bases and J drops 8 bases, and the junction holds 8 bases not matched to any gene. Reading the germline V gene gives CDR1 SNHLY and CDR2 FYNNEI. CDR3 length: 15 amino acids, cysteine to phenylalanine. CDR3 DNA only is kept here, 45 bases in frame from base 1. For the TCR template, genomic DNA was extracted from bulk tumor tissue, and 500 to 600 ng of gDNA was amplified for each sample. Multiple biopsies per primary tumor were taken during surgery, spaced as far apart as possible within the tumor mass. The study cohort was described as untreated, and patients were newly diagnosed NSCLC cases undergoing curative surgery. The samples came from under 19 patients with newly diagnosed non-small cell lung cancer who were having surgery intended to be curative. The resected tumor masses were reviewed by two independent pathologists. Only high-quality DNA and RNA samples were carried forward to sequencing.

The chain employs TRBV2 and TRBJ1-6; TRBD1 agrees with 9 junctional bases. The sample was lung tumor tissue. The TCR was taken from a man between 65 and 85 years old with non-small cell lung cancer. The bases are TGTGCCAGCAGCGTCGACAGGGGGAAGGATTCACCCCTCCACTTT. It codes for CASSVDRGKDSPLHF.